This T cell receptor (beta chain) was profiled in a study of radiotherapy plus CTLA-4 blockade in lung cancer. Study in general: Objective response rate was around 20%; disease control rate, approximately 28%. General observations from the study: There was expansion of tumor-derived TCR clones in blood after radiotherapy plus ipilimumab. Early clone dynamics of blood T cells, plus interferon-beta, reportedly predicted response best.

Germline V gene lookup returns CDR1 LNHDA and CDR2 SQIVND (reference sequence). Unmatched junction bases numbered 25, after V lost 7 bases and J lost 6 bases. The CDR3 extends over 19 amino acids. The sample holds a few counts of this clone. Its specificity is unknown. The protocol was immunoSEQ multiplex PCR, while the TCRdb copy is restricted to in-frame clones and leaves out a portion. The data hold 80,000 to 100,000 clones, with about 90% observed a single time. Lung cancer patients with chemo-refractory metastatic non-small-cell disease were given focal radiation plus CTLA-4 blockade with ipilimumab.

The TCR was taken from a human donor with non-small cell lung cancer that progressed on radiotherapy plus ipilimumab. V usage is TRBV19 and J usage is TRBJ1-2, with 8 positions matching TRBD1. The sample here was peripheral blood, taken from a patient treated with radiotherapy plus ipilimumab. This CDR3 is CASTKYRDQGARYEDGYTF. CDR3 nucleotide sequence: TGTGCCAGTACCAAGTATAGGGACCAGGGGGCTCGGTATGAGGATGGCTACACCTTC.